The 27 T cell receptor beta chains given below trace back to one sample, sequenced in a study of OX40 agonist ivuxolimab in advanced cancers. The repertoire was sequenced with immunoSEQ multiplex PCR; TCRdb's copy has only in-frame clones and lacks some. The sample lists about 79,000 clones; 94% were seen once. The sequencing here drew on CD4+ or CD8+ T cells sorted from blood, taken in a trial of the OX40 agonist ivuxolimab. All receptors derive from an adult with an advanced solid tumor such as melanoma, head and neck, liver or kidney cancer.

This chain uses TRBV4-3 with TRBJ2-1; D remains unclear. This CDR3 comprises 15 residues. CDR1 LGHNA and CDR2 YSLEER come from the germline V gene. V dropped 0 bases and J dropped 0 bases, with 6 bases sitting between them. The CDR3 spells CASSQEKSSYNEQFF. The CDR3 DNA sequence: TGCGCCAGCAGCCAAGAAAAGAGCTCCTACAATGAGCAGTTCTTC.

The gene calls are TRBV6-5 and TRBJ1-6, with D maybe TRBD1 (5 bases). Deletions cut 5 bases from V and 4 bases from J, with 12 bases between. CDR3 length equals 15 residues. Germline assignment: CDR1 MNHEY and CDR2 SVGAGI. The CDR3 DNA is TGTGCCAGCAGTCTGACCGGGGGTTATAATTCACCCCTCCACTTT. It translates to CASSLTGGYNSPLHF.

V is TRBV20-1 and J is TRBJ2-1; a weak D match, TRBD1 (6 bases). The CDR3 consists of 11 residues. Trimming shortened V by 4 bases and J by 11 bases, and 12 bases separated the two germline ends. Germline CDR1 and CDR2: DFQATT and SNEGSKA (reference sequence). The CDR3 reads CSAMGDTKQFF. In DNA, the CDR3 is TGCAGTGCTATGGGGGACACTAAGCAGTTCTTC.

This chain's CDR3 is CASSWKDVNTEAFF. DNA of the CDR3: TGTGCCAGCAGTTGGAAAGACGTGAACACTGAAGCTTTCTTT. The chain links TRBV2 to TRBJ1-1; D uncertain. Trimming took 5 bases from V and 0 from J, leaving 10 bases between them. The CDR3 has 14 amino acids. The germline V gene has CDR1 SNHLY and CDR2 FYNNEI.

The gene calls are TRBV2 and TRBJ1-1, with a tentative D call TRBD1 (5 bases). This CDR3 is 14 amino acids long. The germline gives CDR1 SNHLY, CDR2 FYNNEI. With 6 bases removed from V and 4 bases from J, the gap between germline ends came to 15 bases. CDR3 protein: CASRWTEGVTEAFF. The CDR3 DNA is TGTGCCAGCAGATGGACGGAAGGGGTCACTGAAGCTTTCTTT.

The rearrangement links TRBV4-1 to TRBJ1-4; no clear D gene. This CDR3 contains 14 residues. Germline V gives CDR1 MGHRA, CDR2 YSYEKL. V was shortened by 1 base and J by 4 bases, with 7 bases between the two germline ends. The CDR3 DNA reads TGCGCCAGCAGCCAAGGCGGAATTAATGAAAAACTGTTTTTT. It yields the protein CASSQGGINEKLFF.

V usage is TRBV6-5 and J usage is TRBJ2-5, with D perhaps matching TRBD1 (7 bases). Gene TRBJ2-7 matches the end of the DNA better, so the J call may be wrong. This CDR3 is 13 amino acids long. Germline CDR1 reads MNHEY; CDR2 reads SVGAGI. CDR3 residues: CASRSGGSYEQYF. Written as DNA, the CDR3 is TGTGCCAGCAGGTCAGGGGGGTCCTACGAGCAGTACTTC.

The chain combines TRBV19 with TRBJ2-3; 10 positions agree with TRBD1. Germline V gene sequence: CDR1 LNHDA, CDR2 SQIVND (reference sequence). The V gene end was trimmed by 3 bases and the J gene end by 4 bases; junction bases not matched to a gene: 7. The CDR3 runs 16 residues. CDR3 residues: CASSMRDRGLADTQYF. The CDR3 DNA is TGTGCCAGTAGTATGAGAGACAGGGGGCTAGCAGATACGCAGTATTTT.

The V call is TRBV28, the J call TRBJ1-5; D unresolved. Germline V gene sequence: CDR1 MDHEN, CDR2 SYDVKM. CDR3 length: 15 amino acids. Trimming took off 1 base at V and 3 bases at J, with 10 bases between the two ends. The CDR3: CASSLSRSNNQPQHF. The CDR3 DNA is TGTGCCAGCAGTTTATCACGCAGCAACAATCAGCCCCAGCATTTT.

This clone was counted between two and nine times. The V call is TRBV19, the J call TRBJ1-2; D gene ambiguous. CDR3 size: 14 residues. With 2 bases removed from V and 5 bases from J, the gap between germline ends came to 12 bases. The germline V gene has CDR1 LNHDA and CDR2 SQIVND (reference sequence). The CDR3 here is CASSIPGGVYGYTF. The CDR3, as DNA: TGTGCCAGTAGTATACCCGGCGGGGTATATGGCTACACCTTC.

This chain links TRBV29-1 with TRBJ2-3, with D possibly being TRBD1 or TRBD2 (5 bases each). The CDR3 loop spans 12 amino acids. With 7 bases removed from V and 4 bases from J, the gap between germline ends came to 12 bases. The V gene's germline CDR1 is SQVTM and CDR2 ANQGSEA. In DNA, the CDR3 is TGCAGCGCCCTAGGGACCCCAGATACGCAGTATTTT. Translated, it gives CSALGTPDTQYF.

The chain combines TRBV7-9 with TRBJ1-5; tentatively, D is TRBD1 (5 bases). Germline CDR1 is SEHNR and CDR2 is FQNEAQ (reference sequence). The CDR3 has 14 amino acids. V lost 5 bases and J 4 bases, leaving 12 bases between the germline ends. The CDR3 sequence: CASSPAGGNQPQHF. As DNA, the CDR3 is TGTGCCAGCAGCCCGGCGGGGGGAAATCAGCCCCAGCATTTT.

The chain carries TRBV2 and TRBJ1-6; D unclear. In germline, CDR1 is SNHLY, CDR2 FYNNEI. The V gene lost 0 bases and the J gene lost 7 bases, with 10 bases spanning the gap. The CDR3 spans 15 residues. This CDR3 reads CASSEALANNSPLHF. DNA of the CDR3: TGTGCCAGCAGTGAAGCGCTTGCAAACAATTCACCCCTCCACTTT.

This chain connects TRBV4-1 to TRBJ2-3, with D perhaps TRBD1 (6 bases). CDR3 length: 15 amino acids. The V and J ends lost 2 bases and 1 base respectively, with 10 bases between them. Germline assignment: CDR1 MGHRA and CDR2 YSYEKL. In nucleotides, the CDR3 is TGCGCCAGCAGCCAACAGGGGCTTGGCACAGATACGCAGTATTTT. This encodes CASSQQGLGTDTQYF.

V is TRBV7-2 and J is TRBJ2-7; TRBD1 matches 7 bases. The V segment lost 2 bases and the J segment 5 bases; nucleotides outside the gene matches: 9. The CDR3 extends over 15 amino acids. Germline values: CDR1 SGHTA, CDR2 FQGNSA. The CDR3: CASSLYRGLFDEQYF. The CDR3 region has the DNA TGTGCCAGCAGCTTATATAGGGGGCTTTTTGACGAGCAGTACTTC.

This rearrangement joins TRBV13 to TRBJ2-7; 9 bases align to TRBD2. In germline, CDR1 is PRHDT, CDR2 FYEKMQ (reference sequence). The CDR3 covers 14 residues. Unmatched junction bases numbered 4, after V lost 5 bases and J lost 2 bases. CDR3 in DNA: TGTGCCAGCAGCGGGCGGACTAGCGCCTACGAGCAGTACTTC. Protein product: CASSGRTSAYEQYF.

The chain joins TRBV4-2 to TRBJ2-1; 11 bases agree with TRBD2. Trimming cost V 0 bases and J 6 bases; bases outside gene matches: 1. The CDR3 runs to 15 residues. The germline V gene encodes CDR1 LGHNA and CDR2 YNFKEQ. The CDR3, as DNA: TGTGCCAGCAGCCAAGAGGGGACTAGCGGCAATGAGCAGTTCTTC. Amino acid sequence: CASSQEGTSGNEQFF.

The gene calls are TRBV4-1 and TRBJ1-5, with 9 bases matching TRBD1. The V segment lost 2 bases and the J segment 7 bases; nucleotides outside the gene matches: 6. Germline-derived CDR1 and CDR2 are MGHRA and YSYEKL. The CDR3 contains 15 residues. CDR3 bases: TGCGCCAGCAGCCAAAGTCCACAGGGGGCCCAGCCCCAGCATTTT. It encodes CASSQSPQGAQPQHF.

The rearrangement links TRBV14 to TRBJ2-5, with a weak D call TRBD2 (5 bases). The CDR3 runs 15 residues. Trimming stripped 4 bases from V and 5 bases from J, with 17 bases between. Germline V gene lookup returns CDR1 SGHDN and CDR2 FVKESK. The CDR3 DNA reads TGTGCCAGCAGCCTGCGGACTCCAACCTGGGAGACCCAGTACTTC. It yields the protein CASSLRTPTWETQYF.

The chain uses TRBV4-3 and TRBJ2-7; D not certain. The length of the CDR3 is 14 residues. Trimming shortened V by 1 base and J by 9 bases, and 16 bases separated the two germline ends. CDR1 and CDR2 from the germline V gene are LGHNA and YSLEER. CDR3 in amino acids: CASSQGGEASGQYF. As DNA, the CDR3 is TGCGCCAGCAGCCAAGGTGGCGAGGCGTCGGGGCAGTACTTC.

The chain carries TRBV7-9 and TRBJ2-2; the D gene is possibly TRBD1 (7 bases). Trimming left V 2 bases short and J 2 bases short, with 12 bases between. Germline V gene sequence: CDR1 SEHNR, CDR2 FQNEAQ (reference sequence). The CDR3 has 16 residues. The CDR3 DNA reads as TGTGCCAGCAGCTTATCAGGGGGGATAAACACCGGGGAGCTGTTTTTT. Protein sequence: CASSLSGGINTGELFF.

The chain is built from TRBV6-1 and TRBJ1-1; the D is unclear. With 3 bases removed from V and 0 bases from J, the gap between germline ends came to 5 bases. Germline values: CDR1 MNHNS, CDR2 SASEGT. This CDR3 has 13 residues. The CDR3 nucleotides read TGTGCCAGCAGTGATTTGATGAACACTGAAGCTTTCTTT. It translates to CASSDLMNTEAFF.

This clone has a handful of counts. V is TRBV7-9 and J is TRBJ2-1; 11 bases fit TRBD2. J lost 4 bases, V lost 5 bases, and 4 bases had no gene match. From germline, CDR1 is SEHNR and CDR2 FQNEAQ (reference sequence). The CDR3 totals 15 residues. This chain's CDR3 is CASSEGLAAYNEQFF. CDR3 sequence (DNA): TGTGCCAGCAGCGAGGGACTAGCGGCTTACAATGAGCAGTTCTTC.

This chain links TRBV7-6 with TRBJ2-7; a possible D gene is TRBD1 (5 bases). The V end was cut by 5 bases, the J end by 5 bases, with 13 bases between. Germline V gene lookup returns CDR1 SGHVS and CDR2 FNYEAQ. CDR3 length equals 13 residues. CDR3 residues: CASSPSTDNEQYF. In DNA, the CDR3 is TGTGCCAGCAGCCCGTCGACAGATAACGAGCAGTACTTC.

The J gene is TRBJ2-7, the V gene TRBV28; the D is unclear. The CDR3 has 14 residues. The germline V gene encodes CDR1 MDHEN and CDR2 SYDVKM. V was clipped by 5 bases and J by 6 bases, with 17 bases between them. CDR3 loop: CASSPRHLFGEQYF. Written as DNA, the CDR3 is TGTGCCAGCAGTCCGCGCCACCTCTTCGGCGAGCAGTACTTC.

The V call is TRBV11-1, the J call TRBJ2-2; a weak D match, TRBD2 (6 bases). CDR1 is SGHAT, CDR2 FQDESV, per germline (reference sequence). The V end was cut by 1 base, the J end by 6 bases, with 9 bases between. The CDR3 is 14 amino acids. This CDR3 is CASSLVGGPGELFF. The CDR3 bases are TGTGCCAGCAGCTTAGTCGGGGGTCCCGGGGAGCTGTTTTTT.

V is TRBV28 and J is TRBJ1-1, with TRBD1 matching 7 bases. The CDR3 has 20 residues. The V gene end was trimmed by 4 bases and the J gene end by 7 bases; junction bases not matched to a gene: 27. From germline, CDR1 is MDHEN and CDR2 SYDVKM. Written as DNA, the CDR3 is TGTGCCAGCAGTTCGATACATCAGGGGGATAGGCGTCCCGGTCGGGGTGAAGCTTTCTTT. Its protein is CASSSIHQGDRRPGRGEAFF.